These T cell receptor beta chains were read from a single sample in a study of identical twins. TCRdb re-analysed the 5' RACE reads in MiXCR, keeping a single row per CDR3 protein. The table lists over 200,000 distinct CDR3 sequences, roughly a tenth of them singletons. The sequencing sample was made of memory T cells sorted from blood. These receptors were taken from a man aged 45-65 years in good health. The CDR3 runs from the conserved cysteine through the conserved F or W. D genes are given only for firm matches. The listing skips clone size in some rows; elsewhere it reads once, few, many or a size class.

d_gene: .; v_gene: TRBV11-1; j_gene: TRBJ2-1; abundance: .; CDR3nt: TGTGCCAGCAGCCGCATGGGGGCTACCTACAATGAGCAGTTCTTC; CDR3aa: CASSRMGATYNEQFF
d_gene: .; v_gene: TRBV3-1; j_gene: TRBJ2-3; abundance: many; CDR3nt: TGTGCCAGCAGCCTATTAAGGACGGCTTCGGGGACAGATACGCAGTATTTT; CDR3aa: CASSLLRTASGTDTQYF
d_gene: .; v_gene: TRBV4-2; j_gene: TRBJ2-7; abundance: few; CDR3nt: TGTGCCAGCAGCCAAGATCTGATCAGTGAACCCTACGAGCAGTACTTC; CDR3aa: CASSQDLISEPYEQYF
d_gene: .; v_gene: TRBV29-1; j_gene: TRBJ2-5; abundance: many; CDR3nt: TGCAGCGTTGAATGGGGGGGCCGGGGAGAGACCCAGTACTTC; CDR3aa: CSVEWGGRGETQYF
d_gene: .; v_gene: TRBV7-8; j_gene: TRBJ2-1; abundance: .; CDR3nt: TGTGCCAGCAGCTTATCCAGGGGCACCATCCCCTCAGGGTTCTTC; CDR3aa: CASSLSRGTIPSGFF
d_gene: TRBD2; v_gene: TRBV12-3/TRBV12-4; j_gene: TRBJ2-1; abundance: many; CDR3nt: TGTGCCAGCAGTTTAGGGACGGGGGGGCGTTTTTTGTTACATGAGCAGTTCTTC; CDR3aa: CASSLGTGGRFLLHEQFF
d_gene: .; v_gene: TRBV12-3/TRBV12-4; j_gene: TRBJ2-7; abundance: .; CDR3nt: TGTGCCAGCAGTTTTTTTTCGGGAGACTACGAGCAGTACTTC; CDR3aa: CASSFFSGDYEQYF
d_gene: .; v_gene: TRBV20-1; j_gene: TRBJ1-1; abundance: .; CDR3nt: TGCAGTGCTAGGGGCAGGGTGTACCCCAAAAACACTGAAGCTTTCTTT; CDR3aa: CSARGRVYPKNTEAFF
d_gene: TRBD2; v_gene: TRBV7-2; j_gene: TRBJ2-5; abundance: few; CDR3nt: TGTGCCAGCAGCCTCCCGGGGGGTGCCCAGTACTTC; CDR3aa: CASSLPGGAQYF
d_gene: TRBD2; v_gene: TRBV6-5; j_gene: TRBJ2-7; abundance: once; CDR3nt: TGTGCCAGCAGTTGGTCCGGGACTAACTACGAGCAGTACTTC; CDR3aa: CASSWSGTNYEQYF
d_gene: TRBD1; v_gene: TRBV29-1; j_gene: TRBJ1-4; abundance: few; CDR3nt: TGCAGCGTTGCCAGGGGGATTAATGAAAAACTGTTTTTT; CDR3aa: CSVARGINEKLFF
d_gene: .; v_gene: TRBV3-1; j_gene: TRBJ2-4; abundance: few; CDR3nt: TGTGCCAGCAGCCAATCTGAGACACTAATTATGTTC; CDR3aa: CASSQSETLIMF
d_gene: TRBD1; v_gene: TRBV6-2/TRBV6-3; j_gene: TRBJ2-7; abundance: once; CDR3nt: TGTGCCAGCAGTTACTCGGGACAGTCCCCCAACGAGCAGTACTTC; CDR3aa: CASSYSGQSPNEQYF
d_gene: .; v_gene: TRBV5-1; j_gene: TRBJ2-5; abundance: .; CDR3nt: TGCGCCAGCAGCTTGGTTGCAGGGCCCCAAGAGACCCAGTACTTC; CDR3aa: CASSLVAGPQETQYF
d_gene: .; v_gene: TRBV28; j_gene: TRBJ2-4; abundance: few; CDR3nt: TGTGCCAGCAGCCTCCCTGGGCCCACCAAAAACATTCAGTACTTC; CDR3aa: CASSLPGPTKNIQYF
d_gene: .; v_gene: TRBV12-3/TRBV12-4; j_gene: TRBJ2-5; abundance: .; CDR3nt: TGTGCCAGCAGTCCTCCGAACGAAGAGACCCAGTACTTC; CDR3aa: CASSPPNEETQYF
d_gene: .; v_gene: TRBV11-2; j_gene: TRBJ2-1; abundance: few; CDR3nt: TGTGCCAGCAGCTTAGGAAATTCAGGCTACAATGAGCAGTTCTTC; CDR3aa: CASSLGNSGYNEQFF
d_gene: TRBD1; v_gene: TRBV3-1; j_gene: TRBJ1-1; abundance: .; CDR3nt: TGTGCCAGCAGCCACCAAGCAGGGGGTCCAGAAGCTTTCTTT; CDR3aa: CASSHQAGGPEAFF
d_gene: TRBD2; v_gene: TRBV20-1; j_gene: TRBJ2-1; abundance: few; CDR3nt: TGCAGTGCCCCCCCGGGAACTAGCGGGAGGGATGAGCAGTTCTTC; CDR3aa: CSAPPGTSGRDEQFF
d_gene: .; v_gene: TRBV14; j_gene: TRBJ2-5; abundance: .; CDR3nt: TGTGCCAGCAGCGGCCACCCGGAGTCTACTCTTTGGGAGACCCAGTACTTC; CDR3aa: CASSGHPESTLWETQYF
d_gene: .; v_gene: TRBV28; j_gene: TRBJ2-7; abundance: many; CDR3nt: TGTGCCAGCAATAGGCCCGGCTCCTACGAGCAGTACTTC; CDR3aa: CASNRPGSYEQYF
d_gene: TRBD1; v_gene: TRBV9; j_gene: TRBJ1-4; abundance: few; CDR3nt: TGTGCCAGCAGCGTAGCGGCAGGGGGTTTTGAAAAACTGTTTTTT; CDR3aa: CASSVAAGGFEKLFF
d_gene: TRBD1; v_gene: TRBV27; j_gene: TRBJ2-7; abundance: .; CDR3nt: TGTGCCAGCACTGCTCGGACAGGGAGAGGCGAGCAGTACTTC; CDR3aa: CASTARTGRGEQYF
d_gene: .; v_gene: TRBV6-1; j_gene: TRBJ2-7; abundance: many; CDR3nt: TGTGCCAGCCGGGGTATTGGGGACTCTATATTCTACGAGCAGTACTTC; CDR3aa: CASRGIGDSIFYEQYF
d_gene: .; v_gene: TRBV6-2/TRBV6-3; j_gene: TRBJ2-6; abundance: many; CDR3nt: TGTGCCAGCAGTTTACGGTTTTCTGGGGCCAACGTCCTGACTTTC; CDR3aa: CASSLRFSGANVLTF
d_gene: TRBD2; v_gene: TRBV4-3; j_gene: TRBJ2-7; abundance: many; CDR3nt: TGCGCCAGCAGCCAAGACCGGGCTAGCGGGAGTTACGAGCAGTACTTC; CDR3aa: CASSQDRASGSYEQYF
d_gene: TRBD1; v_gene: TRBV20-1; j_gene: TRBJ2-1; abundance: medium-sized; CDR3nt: TGCAGTGCATTTGACAGGGGCAATGAGCAGTTCTTC; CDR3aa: CSAFDRGNEQFF
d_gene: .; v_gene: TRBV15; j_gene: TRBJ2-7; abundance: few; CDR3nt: TGTGCCACCAGCCCCCGGCGGGGAGGTAACTCCTACGAGCAGTACTTC; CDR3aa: CATSPRRGGNSYEQYF
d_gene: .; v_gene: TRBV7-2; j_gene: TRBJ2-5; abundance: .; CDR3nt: TGTGCCAGCAGCACGAAGCCCAGACAAGAGACCCAGTACTTC; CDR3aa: CASSTKPRQETQYF
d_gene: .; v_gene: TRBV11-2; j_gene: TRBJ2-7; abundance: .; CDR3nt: TGTGCCAGCAGCTTAGCAGGCAGGCCCGAGCAGTACTTC; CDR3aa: CASSLAGRPEQYF
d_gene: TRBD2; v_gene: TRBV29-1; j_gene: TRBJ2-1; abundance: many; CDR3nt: TGCAGCGTTGCTGCTAGCGGGGGGGCCCACAATGAGCAGTTCTTC; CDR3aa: CSVAASGGAHNEQFF
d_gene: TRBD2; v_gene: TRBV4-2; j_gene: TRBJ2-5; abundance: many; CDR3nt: TGTGCCAGCAGCCAAAGAGCGGGAGTGGAGACCCAGTACTTC; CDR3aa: CASSQRAGVETQYF
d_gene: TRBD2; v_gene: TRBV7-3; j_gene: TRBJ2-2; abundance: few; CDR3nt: TGTGCCAGCAGCCCAGGGACTAGCGGGAGGGCCCGAAGCGGGGAGCTGTTTTTT; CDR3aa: CASSPGTSGRARSGELFF
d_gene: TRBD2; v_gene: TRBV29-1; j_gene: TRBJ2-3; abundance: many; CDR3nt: TGCAGCGTTGGTAGCGGGATAAGCACAGATACGCAGTATTTT; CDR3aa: CSVGSGISTDTQYF
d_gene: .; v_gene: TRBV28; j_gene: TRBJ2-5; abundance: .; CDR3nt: TGTGCCAGCACCAGGGGACCACAAGAGACCCAGTACTTC; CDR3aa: CASTRGPQETQYF
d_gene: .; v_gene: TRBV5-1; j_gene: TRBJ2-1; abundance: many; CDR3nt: TGCGCCAGCAGCTTGGGGGCGACTTACAATGAGCAGTTCTTC; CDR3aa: CASSLGATYNEQFF
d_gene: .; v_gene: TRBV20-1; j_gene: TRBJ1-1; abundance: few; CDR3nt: TGCAGTGCTAGAGATGGGAGGAAAGGGGCAAACACTGAAGCTTTCTTT; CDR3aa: CSARDGRKGANTEAFF
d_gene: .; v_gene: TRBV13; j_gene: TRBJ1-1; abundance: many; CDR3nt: TGTGCCAGCAGGCTTAACGGACAGACTGAAGCTTTCTTT; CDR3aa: CASRLNGQTEAFF
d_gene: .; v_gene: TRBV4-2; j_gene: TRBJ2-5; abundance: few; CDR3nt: TGTGCCAGCAGCCAACAAGTTGGGCAAGAGACCCAGTACTTC; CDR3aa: CASSQQVGQETQYF